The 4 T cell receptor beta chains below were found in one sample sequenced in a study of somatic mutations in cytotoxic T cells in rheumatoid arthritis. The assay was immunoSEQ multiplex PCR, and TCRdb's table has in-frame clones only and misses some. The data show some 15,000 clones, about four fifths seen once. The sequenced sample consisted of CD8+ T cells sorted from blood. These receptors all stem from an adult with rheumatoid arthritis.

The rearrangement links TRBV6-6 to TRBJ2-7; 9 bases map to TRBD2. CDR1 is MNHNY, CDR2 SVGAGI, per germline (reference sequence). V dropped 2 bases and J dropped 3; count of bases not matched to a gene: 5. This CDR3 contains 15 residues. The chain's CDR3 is CASSYRSGGFYEQYF. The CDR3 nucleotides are TGTGCCAGCAGTTACCGCAGCGGGGGGTTCTACGAGCAGTACTTC.

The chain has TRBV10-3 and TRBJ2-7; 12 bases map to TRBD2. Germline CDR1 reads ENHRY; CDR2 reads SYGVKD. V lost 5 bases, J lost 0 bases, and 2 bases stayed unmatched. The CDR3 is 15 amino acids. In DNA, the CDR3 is TGTGCCATCAGTAGACTAGCGGGGGACTCCTACGAGCAGTACTTC. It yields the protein CAISRLAGDSYEQYF.

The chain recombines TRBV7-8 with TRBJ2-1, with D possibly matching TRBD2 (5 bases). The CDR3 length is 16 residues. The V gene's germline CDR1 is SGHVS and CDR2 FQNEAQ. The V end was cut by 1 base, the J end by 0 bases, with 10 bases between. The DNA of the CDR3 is TGTGCCAGCAGCTTAGTAGGCGGGTTCTCCTACAATGAGCAGTTCTTC. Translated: CASSLVGGFSYNEQFF.

The CDR3 DNA follows: TGTGCCAGTAGGGTGGGACAGGGGGCTTCCTACGAGCAGTACTTC. It is translated as CASRVGQGASYEQYF. The J gene is TRBJ2-7, the V gene TRBV19, with 12 bases matching TRBD1. With V trimmed by 6 bases and J by 1 base, 4 bases remained unmatched. Looked up from germline, CDR1 is LNHDA and CDR2 is SQIVND (reference sequence). The CDR3 has 15 residues. The variable domain in full, with the rest retrieved from reference TRBV19 and TRBJ2-7, is DGGITQSPKYLFRKEGQNVTLSCEQNLNHDAMYWYRQDPGQGLRLIYYSQIVNDFQKGDIAEGYSVSREKKESFPLTVTSAQKNPTAFYLCASRVGQGASYEQYFGPGTRLTVT.